These T cell receptor beta chains were read from a single sample in a study of cytomegalovirus exposure and HLA in healthy donors. The assay was immunoSEQ multiplex PCR, and TCRdb's table has in-frame clones only and misses some. The profile covers over 150,000 clones, with over 70% appearing a single time and 9.5% to 10% taken by the ten largest. Sequenced sample: PBMCs. These receptors were obtained from a man aged 18 to 30 in good health and CMV-seropositive. CDR3s include the opening cysteine and the closing phenylalanine or tryptophan.

cdr3_aa: CASREGQGLNYGYTF
v_call: TRBV2

cdr3_aa: CASRQGPGTEAFF
v_call: TRBV7-2

cdr3_aa: CASSLDVRQNTEAFF
v_call: TRBV7-9

cdr3_aa: CASSLPTGRDSPLHF
v_call: TRBV6-6

cdr3_aa: CASSPAGGQNTEAFF
v_call: TRBV5-4

cdr3_aa: CASSIGSSANEKLFF
v_call: TRBV19

cdr3_aa: CASSPGTGLSGANGLTF
v_call: TRBV28

cdr3_aa: CASRRDRGSETQYF
v_call: TRBV5-4

cdr3_aa: CASSLGFPGQGTYEQYF
v_call: TRBV7-2

cdr3_aa: CASSDQYEQYF
v_call: TRBV10-2

cdr3_aa: CASSLGRGLRADTQYF
v_call: TRBV7-6

cdr3_aa: CASSPGAGRGGEQYF
v_call: TRBV2

cdr3_aa: CASSLGSRASGYTF
v_call: TRBV5-6

cdr3_aa: CASSQRGGRYEKLFF
v_call: TRBV4-3

cdr3_aa: CASSIRDTSYEQYF
v_call: TRBV19

cdr3_aa: CASNLQGLSTDTQYF
v_call: TRBV5-4

cdr3_aa: CATAIEGASTGELFF
v_call: TRBV10-3

cdr3_aa: CASSPLVSSYNEQFF
v_call: TRBV6-5

cdr3_aa: CAWSTQATDTQYF
v_call: TRBV30

cdr3_aa: CASSEEIMNTEAFF
v_call: TRBV14

cdr3_aa: CASSTGAGNTIYF
v_call: TRBV25-1

cdr3_aa: CASSDSGRGIGNEQFF
v_call: TRBV2

cdr3_aa: CASSPLGTSSYNEQFF
v_call: TRBV7-7

cdr3_aa: CASSFVSGSVFSTDTQYF
v_call: TRBV7-9

cdr3_aa: CASSEREMGGETQYF
v_call: TRBV9

cdr3_aa: CASSRTGERASYNEQFF
v_call: TRBV7-8

cdr3_aa: CASSPDYPGELFF
v_call: TRBV18

cdr3_aa: CASSQDWGVSNQPQHF
v_call: TRBV4-3

cdr3_aa: CASSYSGDGYEQYF
v_call: TRBV6-6

cdr3_aa: CASSLSERGEYSYEQYF
v_call: TRBV27

cdr3_aa: CASSEDAVQETQYF
v_call: TRBV6-1

cdr3_aa: CAKKTGRPGANVLTF
v_call: TRBV10-1

cdr3_aa: CASSNIRQGDPYEQYF
v_call: TRBV5-1

cdr3_aa: CASSIRRKETQYF
v_call: TRBV18

cdr3_aa: CASSRGKNRGFGNTIYF
v_call: TRBV13

cdr3_aa: CATSPGLAGGAGELFF
v_call: TRBV19

cdr3_aa: CTTSRLQGMDEQFF
v_call: TRBV15

cdr3_aa: CASSPRTVSTDTQYF
v_call: TRBV4-1